Below, 24 T cell receptor beta chains from the same sample are listed, as sequenced in a study of cytomegalovirus exposure and HLA in healthy donors. 60 Vbeta and 13 Jbeta primers were used in PCR. Method: immunoSEQ multiplex PCR; TCRdb's copy keeps in-frame clones and lacks some. The data show approximately 220,000 clones, with roughly 80% seen just once and 2.5% to 3% held by the top ten. The sample was PBMCs. These receptors were taken from a man aged 25 to 45 in good health and CMV-seronegative.

The chain is built from TRBV5-3 and TRBJ2-7, with a possible D match to TRBD1 (6 bases). TRBV5-3 has ORF status, its function being uncertain. The CDR3 contains 14 residues. V was pared by 3 bases and J by 4 bases, with 14 bases between. The CDR3 reads CARSSDRRRYEQYF. In DNA, the CDR3 is TGTGCCAGAAGCTCCGACAGGAGGCGATACGAGCAGTACTTC.

V usage is TRBV25-1 and J usage is TRBJ2-3; the match to TRBD2 covers 16 bases. In germline, CDR1 is MGHDK, CDR2 SYGVNS. The CDR3 extends over 16 amino acids. Trimming took 6 bases from V and 5 from J; bases not matched to a gene: 5. The CDR3: CASSTGTSGGGDTQYF. DNA of the CDR3: TGTGCCAGCAGCACCGGGACTAGCGGGGGGGGAGATACGCAGTATTTT.

The chain combines TRBV6-4 with TRBJ2-1, with 7 positions matching TRBD2. The CDR3 contains 14 residues. The germline V gene has CDR1 MRHNA and CDR2 SNTAGT. V lost 7 bases and J lost 2; bases outside the gene matches: 5. The CDR3 DNA is TGTGCCAGCAAACTACTAGCGACCTACAATGAGCAGTTCTTC. Translation gives CASKLLATYNEQFF.

The rearrangement joins TRBV2 to TRBJ2-5, with TRBD2 matching 8 bases. Germline lookup yields CDR1 SNHLY and CDR2 FYNNEI. This CDR3 is built from 13 residues. With 4 bases clipped from V and 7 bases from J, the junction kept 5 bases outside the gene matches. The CDR3 is CASSGPGGGTQYF. CDR3 nucleotide sequence: TGTGCCAGCAGTGGGCCCGGGGGGGGGACCCAGTACTTC.

In its sample, this clone was seen a few times. The chain joins TRBV7-3 to TRBJ2-1; 13 bases are a match to TRBD2. The CDR3 covers 16 residues. From germline, CDR1 is SGHTA and CDR2 FQGTGA. The V and J ends lost 5 bases and 5 bases, in that order; junction bases with no gene match: 6. CDR3 sequence: CASSLLAGGGDNEQFF. DNA of the CDR3: TGTGCCAGCAGCCTACTAGCGGGGGGGGGAGACAATGAGCAGTTCTTC. Based on the CDR3 plus reference TRBV7-3 and TRBJ2-1, the full variable domain is GAGVSQTPSNKVTEKGKYVELRCDPISGHTALYWYRQSLGQGPEFLIYFQGTGAADDSGLPNDRFFAVRPEGSVSTLKIQRTERGDSAVYLCASSLLAGGGDNEQFFGPGTRLTVL.

This clone has just one count. The identical CDR3 is also encoded by other nucleotide sequences in the sample. The chain joins TRBV5-6 to TRBJ2-3; 8 nucleotides line up with TRBD1. Trimming at V came to 4 bases and at J to 6 bases, leaving 13 bases not matched to a gene. This CDR3 comprises 16 residues. Germline V gene data show CDR1 as SGHDT and CDR2 as YYEEEE. CDR3 DNA: TGTGCCAGCAGCAACAAGGACAGGGAGTTCACCGATACGCAGTATTTT. This encodes CASSNKDREFTDTQYF.

This chain uses TRBV18 with TRBJ2-7, with 7 positions matching TRBD1. The CDR3 totals 16 residues. CDR1 and CDR2 (germline): KGHSH, LQKENI. Trimming took 9 bases from V and 7 from J; bases not matched to a gene: 21. The CDR3 here is CASRETGLPLQEEQYF. DNA of the CDR3: TGTGCCAGTAGGGAGACAGGGCTCCCACTCCAGGAGGAGCAGTACTTC.

This chain connects TRBV27 to TRBJ1-6, with D maybe TRBD1 (5 bases). Germline V gene lookup returns CDR1 MNHEY and CDR2 SMNVEV (reference sequence). Trimming stripped 8 bases from V and 6 bases from J, with 17 bases between. This CDR3 has 15 residues. CDR3 protein: CASRVSGGFNSPLHF. The CDR3 coding sequence is TGTGCCAGCCGAGTGTCCGGGGGATTTAATTCACCCCTCCACTTT.

The J gene is TRBJ1-5, the V gene TRBV7-2; no clear D gene. Germline lookup yields CDR1 SGHTA and CDR2 FQGNSA. The CDR3 contains 14 residues. V lost 1 base, J lost 5 bases, and 9 bases lay in between. As DNA, the CDR3 is TGTGCCAGCAGCTTAGTCGGGTCGGATCAGCCCCAGCATTTT. Translation gives CASSLVGSDQPQHF.

The sample holds a few counts of this clone. V gene TRBV15 combines with J gene TRBJ2-5, with 10 bases identical to TRBD2. The CDR3 is made up of 17 amino acids. The V gene end was trimmed by 0 bases and the J gene end by 4 bases; junction bases not matched to a gene: 8. CDR1 and CDR2 from the germline V gene are LNHNV and YYDKDF (reference sequence). For the CDR3, the DNA is TGTGCCACCAGCAGAGATCTTTCAGCGGGGGGGCGAGAGACCCAGTACTTC. Protein product: CATSRDLSAGGRETQYF.

This chain joins TRBV2 and TRBJ1-3, with D maybe TRBD1 (6 bases). V gave up 5 bases and J gave up 5 bases, with 13 bases separating them. CDR1 SNHLY and CDR2 FYNNEI come from the germline V gene. The CDR3 has 14 residues. DNA for the CDR3: TGTGCCAGCAGTCGACAGGAGCCAAGAAACACCATATATTTT. This codes for CASSRQEPRNTIYF.

This clone was seen a few times. V and J are TRBV28 and TRBJ1-5; 7 nucleotides align to TRBD1. CDR1 MDHEN and CDR2 SYDVKM come from the germline V gene. The CDR3 is made up of 17 amino acids. Unmatched junction bases numbered 12, after V lost 7 bases and J lost 0 bases. Here the CDR3 reads CASTEGARTYSNQPQHF. The CDR3, as DNA: TGTGCCAGCACCGAGGGGGCCAGGACCTATAGCAATCAGCCCCAGCATTTT. The entire variable domain, with the rest obtained from reference TRBV28 and TRBJ1-5, is as follows: DVKVTQSSRYLVKRTGEKVFLECVQDMDHENMFWYRQDPGLGLRLIYFSYDVKMKEKGDIPEGYSVSREKKERFSLILESASTNQTSMYLCASTEGARTYSNQPQHFGDGTRLSIL.

The genes are TRBV7-8 and TRBJ1-1, with unresolved D. The CDR3 runs 14 residues. The V end was cut by 4 bases, the J end by 6 bases, with 15 bases between. Germline assignment: CDR1 SGHVS and CDR2 FQNEAQ. CDR3 amino acids: CASSSQRGLAEAFF. CDR3 nucleotides: TGTGCCAGCAGCTCCCAGCGGGGTCTTGCTGAAGCTTTCTTT.

The chain joins TRBV10-3 to TRBJ1-4; D not certain. This CDR3 has 15 amino acids. The V end was cut by 5 bases, the J end by 8 bases, with 18 bases between. Germline V CDR1 and CDR2: ENHRY, SYGVKD. The CDR3 DNA reads as TGTGCCATCAGTACGAATCCCCAAAGAGGGGAAAAACTGTTTTTT. Translating it yields CAISTNPQRGEKLFF.

This clone is deemed medium-sized. The chain has TRBV5-5 and TRBJ1-4, with 8 positions matching TRBD1. The CDR3 loop spans 16 amino acids. The J segment lost 1 base and the V segment lost 3 bases, leaving 5 bases of the junction unmatched. Germline V CDR1 and CDR2: SGHKS, YYEKEE (reference sequence). The DNA for the CDR3 is TGTGCCAGCAGCTCCTATGACAGGGGAACTAATGAAAAACTGTTTTTT. It is translated as CASSSYDRGTNEKLFF.

The V call is TRBV4-1, the J call TRBJ2-3, with D perhaps TRBD1 (5 bases). Germline lookup yields CDR1 MGHRA and CDR2 YSYEKL. V shed 4 bases and J shed 6 bases, with 14 bases lying between them. The CDR3 is 14 amino acids. The CDR3 sequence: CASSLSEGVDTQYF. CDR3 coding DNA: TGCGCCAGCAGCCTGTCCGAAGGGGTCGATACGCAGTATTTT.

CDR3 bases: TGTGCCACCAGCAGACAGGGACAGGCTAATTCACCCCTCCACTTT. It yields the protein CATSRQGQANSPLHF. The chain couples TRBV15 to TRBJ1-6; 8 nucleotides match TRBD1. The CDR3 runs to 15 residues. Germline CDR1 LNHNV, CDR2 YYDKDF (reference sequence). J gave up 6 bases and V 2 bases, and 3 bases lay outside the gene matches. The full variable domain, in which reference TRBV15 and TRBJ1-6 provide the parts outside the CDR3, is DAMVIQNPRYQVTQFGKPVTLSCSQTLNHNVMYWYQQKSSQAPKLLFHYYDKDFNNEADTPDNFQSRRPNTSFCFLDIRSPGLGDTAMYLCATSRQGQANSPLHFGNGTRLTVT.

CDR3 in amino acids: CASSLENPKGFSSTDTQYF. DNA for the CDR3: TGTGCCAGCAGCTTAGAAAACCCTAAGGGGTTCTCCAGCACAGATACGCAGTATTTT. The V gene is TRBV13, the J gene TRBJ2-3; a weak D match, TRBD1 (5 bases). The CDR3 sequence is 19 residues long. Germline V CDR1 and CDR2: PRHDT, FYEKMQ (reference sequence). V dropped 1 base and J dropped 0 bases, with 20 bases sitting between them. Using reference TRBV13 and TRBJ2-3 for the parts outside the CDR3, the full variable domain is AAGVIQSPRHLIKEKRETATLKCYPIPRHDTVYWYQQGPGQDPQFLISFYEKMQSDKGSIPDRFSAQQFSDYHSELNMSSLELGDSALYFCASSLENPKGFSSTDTQYFGPGTRLTVL.

Notes on this clone: The junction does not match germline at one end; this may be a read error. The V and J genes are TRBV2 and TRBJ2-6, with 9 bases identical to TRBD1. The CDR3 is made up of 20 amino acids. Germline lookup yields CDR1 SNHLY and CDR2 FYNNEI. The CDR3: CASSGRRGDREFFGASVLTF. The CDR3 region has the DNA TGTGCCAGCAGTGGTCGGAGAGGGGACAGGGAGTTCTTTGGGGCCAGCGTCCTGACTTTC.

The chain couples TRBV18 to TRBJ1-1, with 9 bases matching TRBD1. Unmatched junction bases numbered 7, after V lost 3 bases and J lost 5 bases. Germline CDR1 is KGHSH and CDR2 is LQKENI. The CDR3 length is 15 residues. DNA for the CDR3: TGTGCCAGCTCACCGCGCGGGACAGGGACAACTGAAGCTTTCTTT. Translated, it gives CASSPRGTGTTEAFF.

The chain couples TRBV5-6 to TRBJ1-1, with TRBD1 matching 8 bases. Trimming at V came to 6 bases and at J to 3 bases, leaving 10 bases not matched to a gene. The CDR3 length is 15 residues. Germline lookup yields CDR1 SGHDT and CDR2 YYEEEE. CDR3 sequence: CASNRAGGLDTEAFF. The CDR3 coding sequence is TGTGCCAGCAACCGGGCAGGGGGCTTGGACACTGAAGCTTTCTTT.

The J gene is TRBJ2-2, the V gene TRBV4-2, with 9 bases lining up with TRBD1. Germline V gene data show CDR1 as LGHNA and CDR2 as YNFKEQ. Trimming cost V 3 bases and J 6 bases; bases outside gene matches: 8. The CDR3 is 16 residues long. The CDR3 nucleotides read TGTGCCAGCAGCCAGGCACAGGGGGCGAGCGCCGGGGAGCTGTTTTTT. It specifies CASSQAQGASAGELFF.

V gene TRBV6-1 combines with J gene TRBJ2-3, with 7 nucleotides matching TRBD2. The CDR3 is 15 residues long. After removal of 3 bases from V and 5 bases from J, the junction contained 8 bases not matched to a gene. The germline CDR1 and CDR2 sequences are MNHNS and SASEGT. Here the CDR3 reads CASSDGGRREDTQYF. CDR3 nucleotides: TGTGCCAGCAGTGACGGGGGGAGGCGGGAAGATACGCAGTATTTT.

The genes are TRBV27 and TRBJ1-1; D gene ambiguous. The CDR3 loop spans 14 amino acids. Looked up from germline, CDR1 is MNHEY and CDR2 is SMNVEV (reference sequence). Trimming took off 7 bases at V and 0 bases at J, with 12 bases between the two ends. The CDR3 reads CASKAGRMNTEAFF. In DNA form, the CDR3 reads TGTGCCAGCAAAGCGGGTCGAATGAACACTGAAGCTTTCTTT.